Only one count was recorded for the clone carrying this T cell receptor beta chain. Antigen: not known. These data are taken from a study of radiotherapy plus CTLA-4 blockade in lung cancer. Study-wide background: Disease control was seen in approximately 30% of patients, objective responses in 15% to 20%. Findings and caveats of the study: TCR clones originating in tumors grew in number in blood after radiotherapy plus ipilimumab.

Looked up from germline, CDR1 is KGHSH and CDR2 is LQKENI. The CDR3 extends over 13 amino acids. V lost 2 bases to trimming and J lost 5 bases, with 9 bases between them. The assay was immunoSEQ multiplex PCR, and TCRdb's table has in-frame clones only and misses some. The sample shows tens of thousands of clones, around 79% of them seen only once. Chemo-refractory metastatic non-small-cell lung cancer patients were treated with focal radiation plus CTLA-4 blockade with ipilimumab. The specimen comprised peripheral blood, sampled from a patient treated with radiotherapy plus ipilimumab. This chain connects TRBV18 to TRBJ1-1, with a tentative D call TRBD1 (6 bases). This TCR derives from a human donor with non-small cell lung cancer who had stable disease on radiotherapy plus ipilimumab. CDR3 protein: CASSPERGTEAFF. CDR3 sequence (DNA): TGTGCCAGCTCACCAGAGAGGGGGACTGAAGCTTTCTTT.